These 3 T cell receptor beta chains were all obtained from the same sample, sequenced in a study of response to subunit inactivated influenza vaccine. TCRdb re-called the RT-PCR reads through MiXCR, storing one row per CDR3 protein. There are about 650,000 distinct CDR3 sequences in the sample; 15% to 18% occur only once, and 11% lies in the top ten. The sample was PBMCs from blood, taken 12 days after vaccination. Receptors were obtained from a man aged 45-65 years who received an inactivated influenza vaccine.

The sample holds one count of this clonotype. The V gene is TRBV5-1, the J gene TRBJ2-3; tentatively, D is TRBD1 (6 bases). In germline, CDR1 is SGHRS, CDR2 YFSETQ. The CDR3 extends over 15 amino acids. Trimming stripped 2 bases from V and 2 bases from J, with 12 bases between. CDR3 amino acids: CASSFGGRPTDTQYF. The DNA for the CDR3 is TGCGCCAGCAGCTTTGGGGGCAGACCCACAGATACGCAGTATTTT.

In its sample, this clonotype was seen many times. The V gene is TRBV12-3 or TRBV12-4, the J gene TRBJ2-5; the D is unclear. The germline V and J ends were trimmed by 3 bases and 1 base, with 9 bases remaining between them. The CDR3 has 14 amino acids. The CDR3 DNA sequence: TGTGCCAGCAGTTTGGCAGGTCTCCAAGAGACCCAGTACTTC. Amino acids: CASSLAGLQETQYF.

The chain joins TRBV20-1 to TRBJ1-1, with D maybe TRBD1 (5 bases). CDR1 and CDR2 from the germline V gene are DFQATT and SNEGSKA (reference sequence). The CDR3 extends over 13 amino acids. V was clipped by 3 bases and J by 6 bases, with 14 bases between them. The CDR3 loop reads CSARATGNAEAFF. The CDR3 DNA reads TGCAGTGCTAGGGCTACAGGTAACGCTGAAGCTTTCTTT.